Each of the 26 T cell receptor beta chains below was sequenced from the same sample in a study of monozygotic twins with cystic fibrosis. Produced via immunoSEQ multiplex PCR; TCRdb's table is partial and in-frame only. The sample carries 15,000 or so clones, around 87% recorded once. The sample taken for sequencing was blood. The receptors originated from a boy between 5 and 17 years old with cystic fibrosis.

This clone was counted only a few times. The rearrangement uses TRBV18 and TRBJ2-7; 9 bases fit TRBD1. Germline V lookup: CDR1 KGHSH, CDR2 LQKENI. The CDR3 contains 15 residues. The V gene end was trimmed by 3 bases and the J gene end by 0 bases; junction bases not matched to a gene: 3. The CDR3 sequence is CASSPLDRGSYEQYF. The CDR3 DNA reads as TGTGCCAGCTCACCTTTGGACAGGGGCTCCTACGAGCAGTACTTC.

This chain joins TRBV5-6 and TRBJ2-7, with 8 bases lining up with TRBD1. The ends lost 2 bases at V and 3 bases at J; junction bases unmatched: 10. The CDR3 runs 16 residues. Germline-derived CDR1 and CDR2 are SGHDT and YYEEEE. This CDR3 reads CASSFRPGQAYYEQYF. The CDR3 DNA is TGTGCCAGCAGCTTCAGACCGGGACAGGCGTACTACGAGCAGTACTTC.

The chain is built from TRBV7-4 and TRBJ2-7, with TRBD1 matching 10 bases. Germline assignment: CDR1 SGHVT and CDR2 SQSDAQ. Trimming cost V 6 bases and J 3 bases; bases outside gene matches: 14. This CDR3 contains 17 residues. CDR3 DNA: TGTGCCAGCAGTAAGACAGGGGGCGCCTGCGTAGGCTACGAGCAGTACTTC. Protein product: CASSKTGGACVGYEQYF.

The genes are TRBV7-2 and TRBJ1-2; D might be TRBD1 (5 bases). CDR3 length equals 13 residues. Germline lookup yields CDR1 SGHTA and CDR2 FQGNSA. The V gene lost 5 bases and the J gene lost 6 bases, with 13 bases spanning the gap. The CDR3 loop reads CASSTQGLDGYTF. Written as DNA, the CDR3 is TGTGCCAGCAGCACCCAGGGATTGGATGGCTACACCTTC.

This clone was seen a single time. This chain joins TRBV25-1 and TRBJ1-4, with 8 bases matching TRBD1. Per germline, CDR1 MGHDK and CDR2 SYGVNS. Germline trimming cut 4 bases from V and 8 bases from J; bases unmatched to any gene: 12. The CDR3 has 16 amino acids. The CDR3 nucleotides are TGTGCCAGCAGTGGGAGATTCCAGGGGGCGGGCGAAAAACTGTTTTTT. Translated, it gives CASSGRFQGAGEKLFF.

V is TRBV6-5 and J is TRBJ1-2; 7 positions agree with TRBD1. Unmatched junction bases numbered 8, after V lost 0 bases and J lost 7 bases. Per the germline V gene, CDR1 is MNHEY and CDR2 is SVGAGI. The CDR3 contains 15 residues. CDR3 residues: CASSYSEGAGSGYTF. CDR3 bases: TGTGCCAGCAGTTACTCCGAGGGGGCCGGGAGTGGCTACACCTTC.

This chain uses TRBV28 with TRBJ1-2; D is undetermined. CDR3 length equals 13 residues. Germline values: CDR1 MDHEN, CDR2 SYDVKM. The ends were cut back, 4 bases at V and 4 bases at J, with 10 bases in the middle. In DNA form, the CDR3 reads TGTGCCAGCAGTTCTTCCCTCGCCTATGGCTACACCTTC. Its protein is CASSSSLAYGYTF.

J is TRBJ2-5 and V is TRBV5-4; D may be TRBD1 or TRBD2 (6 bases each). Trimming removed 4 bases from V and 0 bases from J, with 10 bases in between. The CDR3 length is 14 residues. The germline V gene has CDR1 SGHNT and CDR2 YYREEE (reference sequence). The CDR3 bases are TGTGCCAGCAGCCAGAGGGGGGACCAAGAGACCCAGTACTTC. Translation gives CASSQRGDQETQYF.

This clone was picked up one time. The chain employs TRBV7-2 and TRBJ1-3, with D maybe TRBD1 (6 bases). Between the trimmed V and J ends, which lost 2 bases and 4 bases, there was a span of 24 bases. Germline loops: CDR1 SGHTA, CDR2 FQGNSA. The CDR3 has 19 residues. Here the CDR3 DNA reads TGTGCCAGCAGCTTACGGTTTCGAGCCAGCAAAGGGACAGGAAACACCATATATTTT. Translation gives CASSLRFRASKGTGNTIYF. The variable domain in full, with the rest retrieved from reference TRBV7-2 and TRBJ1-3, is GAGVSQSPSNKVTEKGKDVELRCDPISGHTALYWYRQSLGQGLEFLIYFQGNSAPDKSGLPSDRFSAERTGGSVSTLTIQRTQQEDSAVYLCASSLRFRASKGTGNTIYFGEGSWLTVV.

V and J are TRBV7-9 and TRBJ1-4; tentatively, D is TRBD1 (5 bases). CDR1 and CDR2 from the germline V gene are SEHNR and FQNEAQ (reference sequence). This CDR3 has 14 residues. Trimming removed 3 bases from V and 3 bases from J, with 8 bases in between. The CDR3 region is CASSLGQSNEKLFF. CDR3 nucleotide sequence: TGTGCCAGCAGCTTGGGGCAGTCTAATGAAAAACTGTTTTTT.

The chain has TRBV10-3 and TRBJ2-2; D might be TRBD1 or TRBD2, each matching 6 bases. The CDR3 runs 14 residues. Germline V gives CDR1 ENHRY, CDR2 SYGVKD. V lost 10 bases and J lost 5, with 17 bases in between. The CDR3 DNA reads as TGTGCCACCGGAGTCGGGGGCGCGACCGGGGAGCTGTTTTTT. Its protein product is CATGVGGATGELFF.

This chain connects TRBV10-3 to TRBJ2-2, with D maybe TRBD2 (6 bases). The CDR3 has 14 amino acids. The ends were cut back, 4 bases at V and 0 bases at J, with 6 bases in the middle. CDR1 is ENHRY, CDR2 SYGVKD, per germline. The CDR3 DNA reads TGTGCCATCAGTGTAGCGGCGAACACCGGGGAGCTGTTTTTT. Its protein product is CAISVAANTGELFF.

The rearrangement uses TRBV7-8 and TRBJ1-2, with D unclear. This CDR3 comprises 13 residues. The germline V gene encodes CDR1 SGHVS and CDR2 FQNEAQ. Trimming took off 6 bases at V and 8 bases at J, with 16 bases between the two ends. This CDR3 is CASRPNWGEGYTF. CDR3 DNA sequence: TGTGCCAGCAGACCAAATTGGGGTGAGGGCTACACCTTC.

This chain's CDR3 is CASSQTSGGATDTQYF. The CDR3 DNA reads as TGTGCCAGCAGCCAAACTAGCGGGGGGGCCACAGATACGCAGTATTTT. The chain is built from TRBV4-2 and TRBJ2-3, with TRBD2 identical over 13 bases. The length of the CDR3 is 16 residues. V gave up 2 bases and J gave up 2 bases; unmatched junction bases: 1. The germline gives CDR1 LGHNA, CDR2 YNFKEQ.

CDR3 coding DNA: TGTGCCAGCAGCCCGGACGTCAATCAGCCCCAGCATTTT. It translates to CASSPDVNQPQHF. The chain couples TRBV7-2 to TRBJ1-5, with unresolved D. This CDR3 has 13 amino acids. Germline V gene sequence: CDR1 SGHTA, CDR2 FQGNSA. V was pared by 5 bases and J by 3 bases, with 8 bases between.

This clone came up once. V gene TRBV30 combines with J gene TRBJ2-1; unclear D gene. The CDR3 has 11 amino acids. Germline values: CDR1 GTSNPN, CDR2 SVGIG (reference sequence). V was shortened by 5 bases and J by 8 bases, with 10 bases between the two germline ends. CDR3 sequence: CAWGPQHEQFF. DNA for the CDR3: TGTGCCTGGGGGCCCCAGCATGAGCAGTTCTTC. The full variable domain, with the rest looked up from reference TRBV30 and TRBJ2-1, is SQTIHQWPATLVQPVGSPLSLECTVEGTSNPNLYWYRQAAGRGLQLLFYSVGIGQISSEVPQNLSASRPQDRQFILSSKKLLLSDSGFYLCAWGPQHEQFFGPGTRLTVL.

The CDR3 DNA sequence: TGTGCCAGCTGCAGAGTAGGAGAAGCTTTCTTT. Its protein product is CASCRVGEAFF. The genes are TRBV7-9 and TRBJ1-1; D is unresolved. The germline V gene has CDR1 SEHNR and CDR2 FQNEAQ (reference sequence). V was clipped by 8 bases and J by 8 bases, with 12 bases between them. The CDR3 sequence is 11 residues long. The full variable domain, rest sourced from reference TRBV7-9 and TRBJ1-1, is DTGVSQNPRHKITKRGQNVTFRCDPISEHNRLYWYRQTLGQGPEFLTYFQNEAQLEKSRLLSDRFSAERPKGSFSTLEIQRTEQGDSAMYLCASCRVGEAFFGQGTRLTVV.

The V and J genes are TRBV28 and TRBJ1-3; TRBD1 is a possible D gene (5 bases). Germline CDR1 is MDHEN and CDR2 is SYDVKM. The CDR3 is made up of 16 amino acids. The ends were cut back, 4 bases at V and 0 bases at J, with 13 bases in the middle. The CDR3 is CASSSSGASSGNTIYF. CDR3 DNA: TGTGCCAGCAGTTCTTCTGGGGCAAGCTCTGGAAACACCATATATTTT.

This chain connects TRBV5-1 to TRBJ2-5; no firm D call. Trimming removed 1 base from V and 2 bases from J, with 6 bases in between. The CDR3 spans 13 residues. The germline V gene encodes CDR1 SGHRS and CDR2 YFSETQ. For the CDR3, the DNA is TGCGCCAGCAGCTTGTCCGAGCAAGAGACCCAGTACTTC. Its protein is CASSLSEQETQYF.

CDR3 sequence (DNA): TGTGCCTGGAATATAGGGACTGGAAACACCATATATTTT. It specifies CAWNIGTGNTIYF. The chain links TRBV30 to TRBJ1-3; D is undetermined. The germline gives CDR1 GTSNPN, CDR2 SVGIG (reference sequence). The V end lost 4 bases, the J end lost 2 bases, and 9 bases lay between the germline ends. This CDR3 is built from 13 residues.

The chain combines TRBV9 with TRBJ1-3; D ambiguous. The CDR3 sequence is 16 residues long. CDR1 and CDR2 (germline): SGDLS, YYNGEE. V dropped 0 bases and J dropped 0 bases, with 10 bases sitting between them. This chain's CDR3 is CASSVDPPNSGNTIYF. The CDR3 region has the DNA TGTGCCAGCAGCGTAGATCCGCCGAACTCTGGAAACACCATATATTTT.

J is TRBJ2-1 and V is TRBV6-1; 7 positions agree with TRBD2. Trimming took 2 bases from V and 7 from J; bases not matched to a gene: 14. CDR1 MNHNS and CDR2 SASEGT come from the germline V gene. The CDR3 runs to 17 residues. CDR3 nucleotides: TGTGCCAGCAGTGAACCCCGGATGCGCGGGAGTGCAAATGAGCAGTTCTTC. Protein sequence: CASSEPRMRGSANEQFF.

V usage is TRBV6-5 and J usage is TRBJ2-1; the match to TRBD2 covers 8 bases. The germline V gene has CDR1 MNHEY and CDR2 SVGAGI. The CDR3 is made up of 14 amino acids. The junction had 7 bases not matched to a gene; V was cut back by 6 bases and J by 6 bases. The CDR3 DNA reads TGTGCCAGCAGGGGGACTAGAGGTTCCAATGAGCAGTTCTTC. It is translated as CASRGTRGSNEQFF.

The V and J genes are TRBV5-1 and TRBJ2-1; TRBD2 matches at 10 bases. After removal of 4 bases from V and 5 bases from J, the junction contained 6 bases not matched to a gene. Germline CDR1 reads SGHRS; CDR2 reads YFSETQ. The CDR3 runs 15 residues. The CDR3 region is CASSGRTSGHNEQFF. In DNA form, the CDR3 reads TGCGCCAGCAGCGGGAGGACTAGCGGACACAATGAGCAGTTCTTC. Full variable domain (outside the CDR3, taken from reference TRBV5-1 and TRBJ2-1): KAGVTQTPRYLIKTRGQQVTLSCSPISGHRSVSWYQQTPGQGLQFLFEYFSETQRNKGNFPGRFSGRQFSNSRSEMNVSTLELGDSALYLCASSGRTSGHNEQFFGPGTRLTVL.

The chain links TRBV28 to TRBJ1-5; 7 positions match TRBD1. The CDR3 has 16 residues. V trimming: 6 bases; J trimming: 2 bases; junction bases outside the gene matches: 10. Germline CDR1 MDHEN, CDR2 SYDVKM. CDR3 nucleotide sequence: TGTGCCAGCAGCGACCGACAGGGAGTTGGCAATCAGCCCCAGCATTTT. Protein product: CASSDRQGVGNQPQHF.

V gene TRBV2 combines with J gene TRBJ1-6; D unclear. Germline CDR1 SNHLY, CDR2 FYNNEI. This CDR3 spans 14 amino acids. V lost 11 bases and J lost 0, with 11 bases in between. The DNA for the CDR3 is TGTGCCGGGCCGGAGAGCTCCTATAATTCACCCCTCCACTTT. Residues: CAGPESSYNSPLHF.